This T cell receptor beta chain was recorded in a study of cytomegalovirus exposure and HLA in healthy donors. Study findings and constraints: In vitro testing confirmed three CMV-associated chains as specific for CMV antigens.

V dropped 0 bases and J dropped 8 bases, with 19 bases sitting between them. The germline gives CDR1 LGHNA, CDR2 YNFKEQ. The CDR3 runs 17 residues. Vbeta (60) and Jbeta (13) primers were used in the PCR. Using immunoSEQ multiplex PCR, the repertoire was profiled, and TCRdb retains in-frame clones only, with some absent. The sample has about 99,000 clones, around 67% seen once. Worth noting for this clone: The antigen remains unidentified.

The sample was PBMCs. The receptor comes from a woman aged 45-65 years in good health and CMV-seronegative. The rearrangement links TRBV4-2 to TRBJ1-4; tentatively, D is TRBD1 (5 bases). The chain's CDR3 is CASSQDPPRGGVEKLFF. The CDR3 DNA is TGTGCCAGCAGCCAAGATCCCCCCCGGGGAGGGGTAGAAAAACTGTTTTTT.